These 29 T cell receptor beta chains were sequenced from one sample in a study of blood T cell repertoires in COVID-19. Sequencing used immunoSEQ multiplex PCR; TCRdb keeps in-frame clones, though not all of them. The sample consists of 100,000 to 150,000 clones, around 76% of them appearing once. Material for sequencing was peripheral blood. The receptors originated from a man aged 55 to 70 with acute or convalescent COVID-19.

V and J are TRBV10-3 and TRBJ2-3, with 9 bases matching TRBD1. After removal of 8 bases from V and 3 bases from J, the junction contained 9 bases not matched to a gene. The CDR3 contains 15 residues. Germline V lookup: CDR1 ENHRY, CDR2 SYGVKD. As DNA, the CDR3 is TGTGCCATCTCGAAGGACAGGGGTGGGACAGATACGCAGTATTTT. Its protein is CAISKDRGGTDTQYF.

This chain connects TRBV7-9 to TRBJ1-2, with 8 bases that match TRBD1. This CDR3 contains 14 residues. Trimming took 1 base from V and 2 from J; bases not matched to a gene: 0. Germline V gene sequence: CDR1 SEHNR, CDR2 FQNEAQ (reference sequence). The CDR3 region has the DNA TGTGCCAGCAGCTTAGACAGGGGGAACTATGGCTACACCTTC. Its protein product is CASSLDRGNYGYTF.

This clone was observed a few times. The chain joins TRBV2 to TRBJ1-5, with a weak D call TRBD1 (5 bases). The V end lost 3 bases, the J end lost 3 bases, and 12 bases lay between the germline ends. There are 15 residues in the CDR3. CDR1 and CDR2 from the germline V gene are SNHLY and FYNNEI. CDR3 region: CASSEQGLANQPQHF. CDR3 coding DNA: TGTGCCAGCAGTGAGCAGGGTTTGGCCAATCAGCCCCAGCATTTT.

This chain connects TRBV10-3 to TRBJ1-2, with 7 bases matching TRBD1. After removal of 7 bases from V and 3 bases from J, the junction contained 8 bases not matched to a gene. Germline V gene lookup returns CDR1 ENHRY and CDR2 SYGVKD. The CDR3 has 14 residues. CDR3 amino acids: CAITELGQHYGYTF. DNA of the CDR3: TGTGCCATCACCGAATTGGGACAGCACTATGGCTACACCTTC.

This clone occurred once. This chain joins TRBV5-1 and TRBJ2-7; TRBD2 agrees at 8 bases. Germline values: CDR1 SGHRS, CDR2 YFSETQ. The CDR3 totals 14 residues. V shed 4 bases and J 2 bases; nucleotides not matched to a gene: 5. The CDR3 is CASSLSGVTYEQYF. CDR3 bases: TGCGCCAGCAGCCTTAGCGGGGTCACCTACGAGCAGTACTTC.

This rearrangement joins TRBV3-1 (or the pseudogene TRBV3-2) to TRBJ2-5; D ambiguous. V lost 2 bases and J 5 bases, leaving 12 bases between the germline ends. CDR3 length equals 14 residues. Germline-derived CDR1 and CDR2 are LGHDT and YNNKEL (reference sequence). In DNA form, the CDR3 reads TGTGCCAGCAGCCAACAAATCGGCAGGGAGACCCAGTACTTC. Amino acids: CASSQQIGRETQYF.

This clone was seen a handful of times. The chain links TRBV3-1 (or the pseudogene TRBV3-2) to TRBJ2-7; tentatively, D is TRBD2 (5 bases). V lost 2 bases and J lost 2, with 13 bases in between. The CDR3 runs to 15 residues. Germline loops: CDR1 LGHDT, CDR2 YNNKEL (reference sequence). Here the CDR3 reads CASSQRTLVAYEQYF. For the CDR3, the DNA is TGTGCCAGCAGCCAACGCACACTAGTGGCCTACGAGCAGTACTTC.

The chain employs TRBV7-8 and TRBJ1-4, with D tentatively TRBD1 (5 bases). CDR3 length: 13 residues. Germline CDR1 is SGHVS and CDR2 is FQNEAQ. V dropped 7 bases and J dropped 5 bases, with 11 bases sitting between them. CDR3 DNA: TGTGCCAGCAAAGCGGGGCTCAATGAAAAACTGTTTTTT. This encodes CASKAGLNEKLFF.

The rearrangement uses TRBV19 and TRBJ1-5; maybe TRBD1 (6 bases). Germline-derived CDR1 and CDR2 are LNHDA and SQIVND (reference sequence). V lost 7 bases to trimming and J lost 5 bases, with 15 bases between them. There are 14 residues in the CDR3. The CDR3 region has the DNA TGTGCCAGTACCCCACAGGGTAAGGATCAGCCCCAGCATTTT. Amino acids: CASTPQGKDQPQHF.

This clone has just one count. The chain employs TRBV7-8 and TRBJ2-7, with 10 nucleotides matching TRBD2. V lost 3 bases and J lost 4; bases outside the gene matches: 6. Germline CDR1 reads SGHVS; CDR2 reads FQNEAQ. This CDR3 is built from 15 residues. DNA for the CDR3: TGTGCCAGCAGCTTCGCTCAAGCGGGAGGGTACGAGCAGTACTTC. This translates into CASSFAQAGGYEQYF.

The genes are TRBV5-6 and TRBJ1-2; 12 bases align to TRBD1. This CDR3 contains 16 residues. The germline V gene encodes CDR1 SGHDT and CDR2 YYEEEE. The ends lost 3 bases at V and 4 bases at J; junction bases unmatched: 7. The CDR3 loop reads CASSSGGTGGFYGYTF. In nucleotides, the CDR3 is TGTGCCAGCAGCTCCGGTGGGACAGGGGGCTTCTATGGCTACACCTTC.

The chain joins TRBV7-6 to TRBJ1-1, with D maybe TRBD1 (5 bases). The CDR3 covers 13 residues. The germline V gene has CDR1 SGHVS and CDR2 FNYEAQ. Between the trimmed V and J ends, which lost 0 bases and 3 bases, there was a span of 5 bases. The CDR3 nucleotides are TGTGCCAGCAGCTTAGCAGGGGACACTGAAGCTTTCTTT. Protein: CASSLAGDTEAFF.

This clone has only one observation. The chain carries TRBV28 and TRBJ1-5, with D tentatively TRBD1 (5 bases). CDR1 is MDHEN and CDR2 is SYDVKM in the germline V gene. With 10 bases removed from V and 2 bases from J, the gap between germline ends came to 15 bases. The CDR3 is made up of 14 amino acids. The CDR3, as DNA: TGTGCCATTAAGGGAGGGGCCGGCAATCAGCCCCAGCATTTT. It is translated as CAIKGGAGNQPQHF.

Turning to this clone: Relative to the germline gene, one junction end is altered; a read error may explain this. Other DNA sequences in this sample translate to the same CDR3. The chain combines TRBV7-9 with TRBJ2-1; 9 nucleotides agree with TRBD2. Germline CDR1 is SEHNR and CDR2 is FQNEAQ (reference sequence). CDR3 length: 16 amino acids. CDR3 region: CASSTGTSKAYYEQFF. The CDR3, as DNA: TGTGCCAGCAGCACAGGGACTAGCAAAGCCTACTATGAGCAGTTCTTC. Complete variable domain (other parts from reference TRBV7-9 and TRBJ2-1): DTGVSQNPRHKITKRGQNVTFRCDPISEHNRLYWYRQTLGQGPEFLTYFQNEAQLEKSRLLSDRFSAERPKGSFSTLEIQRTEQGDSAMYLCASSTGTSKAYYEQFFGPGTRLTVL.

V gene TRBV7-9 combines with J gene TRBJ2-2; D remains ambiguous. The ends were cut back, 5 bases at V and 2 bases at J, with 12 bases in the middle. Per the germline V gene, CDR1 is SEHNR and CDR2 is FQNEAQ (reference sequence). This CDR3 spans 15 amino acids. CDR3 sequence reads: CASSPRLDNTGELFF. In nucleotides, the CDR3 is TGTGCCAGCAGCCCTCGTTTAGATAACACCGGGGAGCTGTTTTTT.

The CDR3 region is CASSIQTGTNEKLFF. In DNA form, the CDR3 reads TGCGCCAGCAGCATACAAACAGGGACTAATGAAAAACTGTTTTTT. The genes are TRBV5-1 and TRBJ1-4; D possibly corresponds to TRBD1 (6 bases). Trimming took 4 bases from V and 2 from J, leaving 12 bases between them. CDR1 and CDR2 from the germline V gene are SGHRS and YFSETQ. This CDR3 is 15 amino acids long.

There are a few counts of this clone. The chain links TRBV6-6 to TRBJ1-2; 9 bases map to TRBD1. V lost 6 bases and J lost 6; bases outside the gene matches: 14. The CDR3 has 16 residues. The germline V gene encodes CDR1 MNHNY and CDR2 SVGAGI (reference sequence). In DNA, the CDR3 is TGTGCCAGCAGACCCACTCCGGGACAGGGAAGCCATGGCTACACCTTC. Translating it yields CASRPTPGQGSHGYTF.

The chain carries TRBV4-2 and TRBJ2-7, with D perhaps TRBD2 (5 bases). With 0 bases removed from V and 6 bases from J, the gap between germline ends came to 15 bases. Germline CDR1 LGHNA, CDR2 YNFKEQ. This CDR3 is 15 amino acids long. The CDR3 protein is CASSQDPDYSGEQYF. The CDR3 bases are TGTGCCAGCAGCCAAGATCCCGACTACTCCGGCGAGCAGTACTTC.

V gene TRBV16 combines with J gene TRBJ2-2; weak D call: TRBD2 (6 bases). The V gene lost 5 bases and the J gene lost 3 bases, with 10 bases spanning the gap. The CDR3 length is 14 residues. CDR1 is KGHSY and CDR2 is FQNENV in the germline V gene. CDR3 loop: CASSATRDTGELFF. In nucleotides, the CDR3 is TGTGCCAGCAGCGCGACTAGGGACACCGGGGAGCTGTTTTTT.

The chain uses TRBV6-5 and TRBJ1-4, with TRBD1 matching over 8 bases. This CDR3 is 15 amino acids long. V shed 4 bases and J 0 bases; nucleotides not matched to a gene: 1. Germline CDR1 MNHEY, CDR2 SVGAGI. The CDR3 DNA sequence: TGTGCCAGCAGTTGGACAGGGACAACTAATGAAAAACTGTTTTTT. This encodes CASSWTGTTNEKLFF.

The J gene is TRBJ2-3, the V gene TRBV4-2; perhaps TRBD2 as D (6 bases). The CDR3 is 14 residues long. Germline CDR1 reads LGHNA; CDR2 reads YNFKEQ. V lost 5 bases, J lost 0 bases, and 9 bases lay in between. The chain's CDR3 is CASSASDSTDTQYF. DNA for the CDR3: TGTGCCAGCAGCGCTAGCGATAGCACAGATACGCAGTATTTT.

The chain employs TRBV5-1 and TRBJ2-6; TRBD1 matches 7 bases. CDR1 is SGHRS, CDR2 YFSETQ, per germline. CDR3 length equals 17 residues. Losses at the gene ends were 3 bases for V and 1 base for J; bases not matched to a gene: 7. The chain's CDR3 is CASSSRGRGSGANVLTF. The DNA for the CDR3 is TGCGCCAGCAGCTCGAGGGGGCGAGGGTCTGGGGCCAACGTCCTGACTTTC.

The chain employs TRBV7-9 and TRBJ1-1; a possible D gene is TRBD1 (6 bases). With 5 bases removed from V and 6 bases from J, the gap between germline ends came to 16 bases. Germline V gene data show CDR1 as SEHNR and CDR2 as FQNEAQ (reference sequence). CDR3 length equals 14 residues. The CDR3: CASSPWNEGAEAFF. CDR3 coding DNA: TGTGCCAGCAGCCCGTGGAACGAGGGGGCTGAAGCTTTCTTT.

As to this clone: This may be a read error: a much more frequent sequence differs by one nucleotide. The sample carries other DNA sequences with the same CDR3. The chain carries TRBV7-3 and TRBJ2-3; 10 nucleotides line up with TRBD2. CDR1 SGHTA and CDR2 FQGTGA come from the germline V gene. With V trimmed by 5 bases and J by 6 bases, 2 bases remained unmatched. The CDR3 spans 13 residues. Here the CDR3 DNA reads TGTGCCAGCAGCCTGGGACTAGCGGATACGCAGTATTTT. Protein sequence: CASSLGLADTQYF.

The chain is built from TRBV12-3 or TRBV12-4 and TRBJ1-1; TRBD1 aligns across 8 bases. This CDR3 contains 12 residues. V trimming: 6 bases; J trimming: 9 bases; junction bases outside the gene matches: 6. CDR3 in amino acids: CASSLGQVKAFF. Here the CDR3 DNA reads TGTGCCAGCAGCTTGGGACAGGTGAAAGCTTTCTTT.

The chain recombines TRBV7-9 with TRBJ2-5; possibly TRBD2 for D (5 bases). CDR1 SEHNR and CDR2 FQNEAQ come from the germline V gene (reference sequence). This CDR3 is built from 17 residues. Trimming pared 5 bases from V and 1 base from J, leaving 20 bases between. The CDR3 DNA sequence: TGTGCCAGCAGCCGGAGATCTAGCCCTATGATCCAAGAGACCCAGTACTTC. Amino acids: CASSRRSSPMIQETQYF.

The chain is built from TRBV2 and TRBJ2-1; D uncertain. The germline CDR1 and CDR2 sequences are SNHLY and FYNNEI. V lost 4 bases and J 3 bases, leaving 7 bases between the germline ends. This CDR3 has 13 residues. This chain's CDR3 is CASSVANYNEQFF. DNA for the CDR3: TGTGCCAGCAGTGTAGCTAACTACAATGAGCAGTTCTTC.

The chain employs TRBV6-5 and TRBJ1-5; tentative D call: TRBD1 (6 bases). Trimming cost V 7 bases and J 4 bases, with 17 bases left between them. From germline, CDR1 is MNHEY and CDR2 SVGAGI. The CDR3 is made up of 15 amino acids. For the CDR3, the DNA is TGTGCCAGCACCGGGACATCCGCAGGGAATCAGCCCCAGCATTTT. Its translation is CASTGTSAGNQPQHF.

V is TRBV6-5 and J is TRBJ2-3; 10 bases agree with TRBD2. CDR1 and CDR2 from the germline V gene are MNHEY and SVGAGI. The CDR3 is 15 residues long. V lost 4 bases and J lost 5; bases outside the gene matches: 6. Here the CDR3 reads CASSSASGGQDTQYF. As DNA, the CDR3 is TGTGCCAGCAGTTCGGCTAGCGGGGGACAAGATACGCAGTATTTT.